Following are 14 T cell receptor beta chains from one sample sequenced in a study of blood T cell repertoires in COVID-19. Using immunoSEQ multiplex PCR, the repertoire was profiled, and TCRdb retains in-frame clones only, with some absent. There are 390,000 or so clones in the sample; around 91% occur only once, and around 1% lies in the top ten. Specimen: PBMCs or T cells enriched from blood (not recorded which). The receptors shown here come from a man aged 18 to 35 who had recovered from COVID-19.

The chain has TRBV24-1 and TRBJ2-3; TRBD1 matches 8 bases. The CDR3 sequence is 16 residues long. The junction had 6 bases not matched to a gene; V was cut back by 4 bases and J by 1 base. Germline CDR1 is KGHDR and CDR2 is SFDVKD. This chain's CDR3 is CATSDPGTGRTDTQYF. In DNA form, the CDR3 reads TGTGCCACCAGTGACCCCGGGACAGGTCGCACAGATACGCAGTATTTT.

The V and J genes are TRBV3-1 (or the pseudogene TRBV3-2) and TRBJ2-1; 12 positions match TRBD2. This CDR3 is 15 amino acids long. Trimming removed 0 bases from V and 11 bases from J; junction bases left unmatched: 5. The germline CDR1 and CDR2 sequences are LGHDT and YNNKEL (reference sequence). The chain's CDR3 is CASSQDTTSGSKQFF. The CDR3 DNA reads as TGTGCCAGCAGCCAAGACACGACTAGCGGGAGTAAGCAGTTCTTC.

Details on this clone: Other nucleotide sequences in the sample specify the same CDR3. The rearrangement uses TRBV7-3 and TRBJ2-7; maybe TRBD2 (6 bases). V was clipped by 1 base and J by 1 base, with 8 bases between them. The CDR3 extends over 14 amino acids. CDR1 SGHTA and CDR2 FQGTGA come from the germline V gene. CDR3 sequence (DNA): TGTGCCAGCAGCTTAATGGGGGGTTCCTACGAGCAGTACTTC. Translation: CASSLMGGSYEQYF.

As concerns this clone: Germline is not matched at one junction end, which may reflect a read error. The J gene is TRBJ2-7, the V gene TRBV28, with D perhaps matching TRBD1 (6 bases). CDR3 length: 15 residues. CDR1 is MDHEN and CDR2 is SYDVKM in the germline V gene. The CDR3, as DNA: TGTGCCAGCAGTTTACCGGGACAATTCTCCCACGAGCAGTACTTC. Its translation is CASSLPGQFSHEQYF. Variable domain in full (rest from reference TRBV28 and TRBJ2-7): DVKVTQSSRYLVKRTGEKVFLECVQDMDHENMFWYRQDPGLGLRLIYFSYDVKMKEKGDIPEGYSVSREKKERFSLILESASTNQTSMYLCASSLPGQFSHEQYFGPGTRLTVT.

V and J are TRBV5-1 and TRBJ1-6, with D possibly TRBD1 on 5 matching bases. Trimming cost V 4 bases and J 7 bases, with 12 bases left between them. The germline V gene has CDR1 SGHRS and CDR2 YFSETQ. This CDR3 has 14 amino acids. The CDR3 is CASSPRGLNSPLHF. CDR3 bases: TGCGCCAGCAGCCCGCGGGGCCTCAATTCACCCCTCCACTTT.

This chain connects TRBV7-8 to TRBJ2-7; 10 bases are a match to TRBD2. The germline CDR1 and CDR2 sequences are SGHVS and FQNEAQ. The CDR3 runs 18 residues. The V gene end was trimmed by 4 bases and the J gene end by 3 bases; junction bases not matched to a gene: 15. CDR3 nucleotides: TGTGCCAGCAGCTGGGAACTAGCGGGATTCCAGTCCAGCTACGAGCAGTACTTC. Amino acid sequence: CASSWELAGFQSSYEQYF.

This chain uses TRBV9 with TRBJ2-3, with 7 nucleotides matching TRBD2. This CDR3 is 15 amino acids long. Per the germline V gene, CDR1 is SGDLS and CDR2 is YYNGEE. After removal of 0 bases from V and 5 bases from J, the junction contained 6 bases not matched to a gene. The CDR3 DNA reads TGTGCCAGCAGCGTAGCGGTGGGAGGGAGAGATACGCAGTATTTT. Translating gives CASSVAVGGRDTQYF. Full variable domain (outside the CDR3, taken from reference TRBV9 and TRBJ2-3): DSGVTQTPKHLITATGQRVTLRCSPRSGDLSVYWYQQSLDQGLQFLIQYYNGEERAKGNILERFSAQQFPDLHSELNLSSLELGDSALYFCASSVAVGGRDTQYFGPGTRLTVL.

V gene TRBV4-1 combines with J gene TRBJ2-1; 11 bases are a match to TRBD2. Germline V CDR1 and CDR2: MGHRA, YSYEKL. The CDR3 covers 17 residues. The junction had 8 bases not matched to a gene; V was cut back by 3 bases and J by 4 bases. The CDR3: CASSHVSGRATYNEQFF. The CDR3 region has the DNA TGCGCCAGCAGCCACGTTAGCGGGAGGGCAACGTACAATGAGCAGTTCTTC.

In DNA form, the CDR3 reads TGTGCCAGCAGCGTAGGTGGGACAGCGAACACTGAAGCTTTCTTT. This encodes CASSVGGTANTEAFF. The chain has TRBV9 and TRBJ1-1, with 7 bases aligning to TRBD1. V shed 0 bases and J 1 base; nucleotides not matched to a gene: 3. This CDR3 spans 15 amino acids. Looked up from germline, CDR1 is SGDLS and CDR2 is YYNGEE.

This clone was counted a few times. The chain uses TRBV9 and TRBJ2-1, with D hard to call. In germline, CDR1 is SGDLS, CDR2 YYNGEE. V lost 2 bases and J lost 8, with 11 bases in between. This CDR3 is 13 amino acids long. The CDR3 protein is CASSVYLVDEQFF. CDR3 nucleotide sequence: TGTGCCAGCAGCGTCTACCTAGTCGATGAGCAGTTCTTC.

The rearrangement links TRBV10-2 to TRBJ2-4, with D maybe TRBD1 (6 bases). Trimming removed 5 bases from V and 3 bases from J, with 14 bases in between. The CDR3 covers 15 residues. Germline V gene data show CDR1 as WSHSY and CDR2 as SAAADI. In DNA form, the CDR3 reads TGCGCCAGCAGTCCGGACAGCTACTACAAAAACATTCAGTACTTC. Amino acids: CASSPDSYYKNIQYF.

This chain links TRBV18 with TRBJ2-1, with TRBD2 matching 10 bases. Germline CDR1 and CDR2: KGHSH and LQKENI. V lost 6 bases and J lost 9; bases outside the gene matches: 8. The CDR3 spans 14 residues. The CDR3 is CASSPLAGEGEQFF. CDR3 coding DNA: TGTGCCAGCTCTCCGCTAGCGGGAGAGGGTGAGCAGTTCTTC.

The chain combines TRBV15 with TRBJ2-1, with D perhaps TRBD1 (7 bases). The V gene lost 0 bases and the J gene lost 9 bases, with 9 bases spanning the gap. The CDR3 has 13 amino acids. CDR1 and CDR2 (germline): LNHNV, YYDKDF (reference sequence). CDR3 residues: CATSRDQGGEQFF. The CDR3 region has the DNA TGTGCCACCAGCAGAGATCAGGGGGGTGAGCAGTTCTTC.

This rearrangement joins TRBV7-9 to TRBJ1-4, with 9 bases matching TRBD1. V lost 4 bases and J lost 6; bases outside the gene matches: 3. The CDR3 contains 14 residues. Germline assignment: CDR1 SEHNR and CDR2 FQNEAQ (reference sequence). The CDR3 coding sequence is TGTGCCAGCAGCTACGACAGGGGGGATGAAAAACTGTTTTTT. Amino acids: CASSYDRGDEKLFF.